This passage covers 10 T cell receptor beta chains from one sample sequenced in a study of T cell repertoires in cytomegalovirus infection. TCRdb re-called the reads through MiXCR, storing one row per CDR3 protein. Found here are about 300,000 distinct CDR3 sequences, about 8.8% of them singletons; the top ten hold about 2.3%. The specimen sequenced was PBMCs. All receptors come from a human donor in good health (CMV status not recorded). Some clones in this sample may be carry-over from other donors' samples.

This clonotype was seen at least ten times. V is TRBV27 and J is TRBJ1-2; the match to TRBD1 covers 8 bases. This CDR3 spans 13 amino acids. Trimming cost V 5 bases and J 4 bases; bases outside gene matches: 3. Per germline, CDR1 MNHEY and CDR2 SMNVEV (reference sequence). Here the CDR3 reads CASSRTGTYGYTF. In DNA form, the CDR3 reads TGTGCCAGCAGTCGGACAGGGACCTATGGCTACACCTTC.

This clonotype was seen repeatedly, ten times or more. This chain links TRBV20-1 with TRBJ1-5; 10 bases map to TRBD1. Losses at the gene ends were 0 bases for V and 0 bases for J; bases not matched to a gene: 8. Germline V lookup: CDR1 DFQATT, CDR2 SNEGSKA (reference sequence). This CDR3 spans 18 amino acids. The CDR3 bases are TGCAGTGCTAGAGATATGCGGGACAGGGGTTATAGCAATCAGCCCCAGCATTTT. Protein: CSARDMRDRGYSNQPQHF.

This clonotype appeared a few times. The chain links TRBV29-1 to TRBJ1-1, with D tentatively TRBD1 (5 bases). V gave up 4 bases and J gave up 7 bases, with 13 bases separating them. Germline CDR1 reads SQVTM; CDR2 reads ANQGSEA. The CDR3 sequence is 12 residues long. The CDR3 nucleotides read TGCAGCGTTGGCCGGGACTTTCTTGAAGCTTTCTTT. As protein: CSVGRDFLEAFF.

V usage is TRBV14 and J usage is TRBJ1-6; 7 nucleotides agree with TRBD1. CDR3 length: 19 amino acids. Germline CDR1 and CDR2: SGHDN and FVKESK. The trim removed 0 bases at V and 9 bases at J, leaving 17 bases unmatched. Here the CDR3 reads CASSQDGDSWPFTRSPLHF. The CDR3 nucleotides read TGTGCCAGCAGCCAAGACGGGGACAGCTGGCCCTTCACTCGTTCACCCCTCCACTTT.

This clonotype was seen repeatedly, ten times or more. The gene calls are TRBV7-3 and TRBJ1-5; 11 bases line up with TRBD1. Trimming took 5 bases from V and 7 from J; bases not matched to a gene: 1. This CDR3 is built from 13 residues. Germline V CDR1 and CDR2: SGHTA, FQGTGA. CDR3 nucleotide sequence: TGTGCCAGCAGCCGGGACAGGGGGCAGCCCCAGCATTTT. This gives the protein CASSRDRGQPQHF. Filled out from reference TRBV7-3 and TRBJ1-5, the complete variable domain reads GAGVSQTPSNKVTEKGKYVELRCDPISGHTALYWYRQSLGQGPEFLIYFQGTGAADDSGLPNDRFFAVRPEGSVSTLKIQRTERGDSAVYLCASSRDRGQPQHFGDGTRLSIL.

This clonotype has at least ten counts. This chain links TRBV20-1 with TRBJ2-5; the D gene is possibly TRBD1 (6 bases). CDR3 length: 16 amino acids. The germline V and J ends were trimmed by 1 base and 3 bases, with 18 bases remaining between them. Germline assignment: CDR1 DFQATT and CDR2 SNEGSKA (reference sequence). The CDR3 DNA is TGCAGTGCTAGAGGTGCCCCCGGACAGTTAAAAGAGACCCAGTACTTC. It encodes CSARGAPGQLKETQYF.

This clonotype occurred many times. J is TRBJ1-1 and V is TRBV20-1; TRBD1 matches 9 bases. This CDR3 spans 15 amino acids. Germline CDR1 and CDR2: DFQATT and SNEGSKA (reference sequence). J gave up 3 bases and V 1 base, and 6 bases lay outside the gene matches. The CDR3 protein is CSARGAGTGYTEAFF. As DNA, the CDR3 is TGCAGTGCTAGAGGCGCTGGGACAGGGTACACTGAAGCTTTCTTT.

The chain uses TRBV20-1 and TRBJ2-3; D gene unclear. The germline CDR1 and CDR2 sequences are DFQATT and SNEGSKA (reference sequence). V lost 3 bases and J 6 bases, leaving 13 bases between the germline ends. The CDR3 has 13 residues. CDR3 in amino acids: CSASPEWSDTQYF. The CDR3 nucleotides read TGCAGTGCTAGTCCCGAGTGGTCTGATACGCAGTATTTT.

This clonotype appeared many times. This chain connects TRBV7-2 to TRBJ1-2, with a possible D match to TRBD1 (6 bases). The CDR3 covers 13 residues. V lost 3 bases and J 8 bases, leaving 13 bases between the germline ends. The germline gives CDR1 SGHTA, CDR2 FQGNSA. The CDR3 reads CASSFTGSKGYTF. CDR3 bases: TGTGCCAGCAGCTTCACAGGGAGTAAAGGCTACACCTTC.

This clonotype was detected ten times or more. The V gene is TRBV11-2, the J gene TRBJ1-2; tentatively, D is TRBD1 (5 bases). This CDR3 is 13 amino acids long. With 1 base removed from V and 8 bases from J, the gap between germline ends came to 11 bases. From germline, CDR1 is SGHAT and CDR2 FQNNGV. In DNA form, the CDR3 reads TGTGCCAGCAGCTTAGCGGCAGGGCGAGGCTACACCTTC. Protein: CASSLAAGRGYTF. Full variable domain (outside the CDR3, taken from reference TRBV11-2 and TRBJ1-2): EAGVAQSPRYKIIEKRQSVAFWCNPISGHATLYWYQQILGQGPKLLIQFQNNGVVDDSQLPKDRFSAERLKGVDSTLKIQPAKLEDSAVYLCASSLAAGRGYTFGSGTRLTVV.